This record concerns one TCR beta chain sequence. The data belong to a study of blood T cell repertoires in COVID-19. Study at large: From T cells, B-cell-depleted T cells, or PBMCs came the material, which was cDNA or gDNA.

Patients in Seattle were enrolled during active infection, then followed longitudinally. Trimming left V 4 bases short and J 7 bases short, with 19 bases between. The CDR3 is 15 amino acids. The germline CDR1 and CDR2 sequences are MDHEN and SYDVKM. Method: immunoSEQ multiplex PCR; TCRdb's copy keeps in-frame clones and lacks some. The data show about 190,000 clones, with roughly 87% seen just once and 7.8% held by the top ten. The TCR was taken from a woman in her fifties or sixties with COVID-19, enrolled during active disease. This chain joins TRBV28 and TRBJ1-1, with TRBD1 as a possible D gene (5 bases). The sample was peripheral blood. The CDR3 loop reads CASSSTASLVFEAFF. CDR3 nucleotide sequence: TGTGCCAGCAGTTCGACAGCCTCCCTAGTGTTTGAAGCTTTCTTT.